This passage covers 14 T cell receptor beta chains from one sample sequenced in a study of T cell responses to AZD1222 COVID-19 vaccine. Some clones are missing from TCRdb's copy, which holds only in-frame ones; the method was immunoSEQ multiplex PCR. The sample lists 140,000 to 150,000 clones, approximately 93% seen once, with more than 10% in the top ten. The source was peripheral blood, collected after recovery from COVID-19. All receptors come from an adult who had recovered from COVID-19.

The chain recombines TRBV10-3 with TRBJ1-1; tentative D call: TRBD1 (5 bases). In germline, CDR1 is ENHRY, CDR2 SYGVKD. The CDR3 has 15 residues. CDR3 sequence: CVTSSRGGFGAEAFF. The CDR3 DNA sequence: TGTGTGACTTCTTCCCGGGGGGGTTTCGGCGCTGAAGCTTTCTTT.

V and J are TRBV6-5 and TRBJ2-2; no firm D call. Germline lookup yields CDR1 MNHEY and CDR2 SVGAGI. Trimming removed 2 bases from V and 8 bases from J, with 12 bases in between. CDR3 size: 14 residues. The CDR3 sequence: CASSYGSPGGELFF. CDR3 DNA: TGTGCCAGCAGTTACGGCAGTCCCGGGGGGGAGCTGTTTTTT.

The rearrangement joins TRBV9 to TRBJ2-5; 13 bases are a match to TRBD2. The CDR3 has 16 amino acids. The germline V gene has CDR1 SGDLS and CDR2 YYNGEE. V dropped 4 bases and J dropped 5; count of bases not matched to a gene: 8. The CDR3 reads CASSPRVTSGRETQYF. The CDR3 nucleotides read TGTGCCAGCAGCCCCCGTGTGACTAGCGGGAGGGAGACCCAGTACTTC.

The CDR3 region has the DNA TGTGCCAGCAGTGAGGATGTGGGGTTTAACACTGAAGCTTTCTTT. It yields the protein CASSEDVGFNTEAFF. The chain joins TRBV2 to TRBJ1-1; no clear D gene. Between the trimmed V and J ends, which lost 3 bases and 2 bases, there was a span of 13 bases. CDR3 length equals 15 residues. Germline values: CDR1 SNHLY, CDR2 FYNNEI. Based on the CDR3 plus reference TRBV2 and TRBJ1-1, the full variable domain is EPEVTQTPSHQVTQMGQEVILRCVPISNHLYFYWYRQILGQKVEFLVSFYNNEISEKSEIFDDQFSVERPDGSNFTLKIRSTKLEDSAMYFCASSEDVGFNTEAFFGQGTRLTVV.

CDR3 bases: TGTGCCAGCAGGGCCGGGACTAGCGGGAGTTATGAGCAGTTCTTC. Protein: CASRAGTSGSYEQFF. The chain uses TRBV2 and TRBJ2-1; TRBD2 matches at 14 bases. This CDR3 has 15 amino acids. Germline trimming cut 6 bases from V and 8 bases from J; bases unmatched to any gene: 6. The germline V gene encodes CDR1 SNHLY and CDR2 FYNNEI.

This clone appeared a single time. V is TRBV7-3 and J is TRBJ2-2; D gene uncertain. The germline V gene encodes CDR1 SGHTA and CDR2 FQGTGA. The CDR3 length is 14 residues. The V end lost 5 bases, the J end lost 5 bases, and 12 bases lay between the germline ends. The CDR3 is CASSSSLGTGELFF. As DNA, the CDR3 is TGTGCCAGCAGCAGCAGTCTAGGGACCGGGGAGCTGTTTTTT.

V gene TRBV19 combines with J gene TRBJ2-7; 7 bases are shared with TRBD1. Losses at the gene ends were 4 bases for V and 3 bases for J; bases not matched to a gene: 9. Germline loops: CDR1 LNHDA, CDR2 SQIVND (reference sequence). The CDR3 totals 15 residues. Written as DNA, the CDR3 is TGTGCCAGTAGTACCCGACAGGGTAGTAGCTACGAGCAGTACTTC. It encodes CASSTRQGSSYEQYF.

The chain employs TRBV28 and TRBJ1-1; the D is unclear. The CDR3 runs to 13 residues. The V end was cut by 2 bases, the J end by 0 bases, with 4 bases between. Germline values: CDR1 MDHEN, CDR2 SYDVKM. CDR3 amino acids: CASSLAMNTEAFF. CDR3 DNA: TGTGCCAGCAGTTTAGCCATGAACACTGAAGCTTTCTTT. Using reference TRBV28 and TRBJ1-1 for the parts outside the CDR3, the full variable domain is DVKVTQSSRYLVKRTGEKVFLECVQDMDHENMFWYRQDPGLGLRLIYFSYDVKMKEKGDIPEGYSVSREKKERFSLILESASTNQTSMYLCASSLAMNTEAFFGQGTRLTVV.

This sequence joins TRBV7-9 and TRBJ2-1, with 8 bases lining up with TRBD2. Germline CDR1 reads SEHNR; CDR2 reads FQNEAQ (reference sequence). J lost 2 bases, V lost 5 bases, and 8 bases had no gene match. This CDR3 contains 16 residues. The CDR3 DNA sequence: TGTGCCAGCAGCCGTGAGCGGGAGCCAACCTACAATGAGCAGTTCTTC. Translating it yields CASSREREPTYNEQFF.

The chain recombines TRBV4-2 with TRBJ2-2; 8 nucleotides line up with TRBD1. J gave up 0 bases and V 0 bases, and 6 bases lay outside the gene matches. CDR3 length: 18 amino acids. CDR1 and CDR2 (germline): LGHNA, YNFKEQ. The CDR3 loop reads CASSQDGRQGSNTGELFF. The CDR3 DNA sequence: TGTGCCAGCAGCCAAGACGGGAGACAGGGGTCGAACACCGGGGAGCTGTTTTTT.

The rearrangement joins TRBV18 to TRBJ2-2, with D maybe TRBD1 (6 bases). This CDR3 contains 15 residues. Looked up from germline, CDR1 is KGHSH and CDR2 is LQKENI. V lost 4 bases and J lost 2, with 11 bases in between. The CDR3 DNA sequence: TGTGCCAGCTCACGAGAGACAGGAAACACCGGGGAGCTGTTTTTT. Protein: CASSRETGNTGELFF.

The rearrangement joins TRBV6-1 to TRBJ1-2; no clear D. Germline V CDR1 and CDR2: MNHNS, SASEGT. The ends were cut back, 0 bases at V and 6 bases at J, with 14 bases in the middle. This CDR3 has 15 residues. The CDR3 spells CASSEAGSAGDGYTF. CDR3 nucleotide sequence: TGTGCCAGCAGTGAAGCAGGGTCGGCAGGAGATGGCTACACCTTC.

The gene calls are TRBV9 and TRBJ2-1, with 9 bases matching TRBD2. V was clipped by 0 bases and J by 9 bases; unmatched bases: 10. CDR1 is SGDLS and CDR2 is YYNGEE in the germline V gene. The CDR3 has 16 residues. The CDR3 protein is CASSVVPGLARVEQFF. For the CDR3, the DNA is TGTGCCAGCAGCGTAGTCCCGGGACTAGCTAGGGTTGAGCAGTTCTTC.

The chain has TRBV19 and TRBJ2-4; possibly TRBD1 for D (6 bases). Germline lookup yields CDR1 LNHDA and CDR2 SQIVND (reference sequence). V dropped 7 bases and J dropped 0 bases, with 22 bases sitting between them. The CDR3 totals 18 residues. This CDR3 is CASTQRGRGSLAKNIQYF. CDR3 nucleotide sequence: TGTGCCAGTACCCAGAGAGGCAGGGGAAGCCTAGCCAAAAACATTCAGTACTTC. Looking up the rest from reference TRBV19 and TRBJ2-4 gives the full variable domain: DGGITQSPKYLFRKEGQNVTLSCEQNLNHDAMYWYRQDPGQGLRLIYYSQIVNDFQKGDIAEGYSVSREKKESFPLTVTSAQKNPTAFYLCASTQRGRGSLAKNIQYFGAGTRLSVL.